This passage covers 10 T cell receptor beta chains from one sample sequenced in a study of blood T cell repertoires in COVID-19. Assay used: immunoSEQ multiplex PCR; TCRdb lists only in-frame clones, some missing. The repertoire holds about 210,000 clones, with about four fifths as singletons. Sequencing input: peripheral blood. The receptors come from a woman between 40 and 50 years old with active or convalescent COVID-19.

The chain has TRBV27 and TRBJ2-5, with 9 bases aligning to TRBD2. CDR3 length: 16 amino acids. V was pared by 6 bases and J by 5 bases, with 13 bases of the junction left unmatched. Germline CDR1 and CDR2: MNHEY and SMNVEV (reference sequence). The CDR3 DNA sequence: TGTGCCAGCAGACGCATAGCGGGAGTAGGGCAGGAGACCCAGTACTTC. Encoded protein: CASRRIAGVGQETQYF.

The chain joins TRBV19 to TRBJ2-1; TRBD1 aligns across 11 bases. CDR1 and CDR2 from the germline V gene are LNHDA and SQIVND (reference sequence). V trimming: 4 bases; J trimming: 4 bases; junction bases outside the gene matches: 3. The CDR3 sequence is 15 residues long. CDR3 region: CASSKGQGGYNEQFF. The DNA of the CDR3 is TGTGCCAGTAGTAAGGGACAGGGGGGGTACAATGAGCAGTTCTTC.

The chain combines TRBV15 with TRBJ2-3; D is unresolved. The germline gives CDR1 LNHNV, CDR2 YYDKDF (reference sequence). V gave up 3 bases and J gave up 3 bases, with 13 bases separating them. The CDR3 is made up of 15 amino acids. For the CDR3, the DNA is TGTGCCACCAGCAGTCTACAAATGGAGACAGATACGCAGTATTTT. It codes for CATSSLQMETDTQYF.

The chain uses TRBV28 and TRBJ1-4, with 9 bases aligning to TRBD1. Germline V gene data show CDR1 as MDHEN and CDR2 as SYDVKM. Trimming at V came to 5 bases and at J to 4 bases, leaving 5 bases not matched to a gene. This CDR3 is built from 15 residues. DNA of the CDR3: TGTGCCAGCAGTACAACGGGACAGGGTAATGAAAAACTGTTTTTT. As protein: CASSTTGQGNEKLFF.

CDR3 in amino acids: CASSLTGREGYTF. For the CDR3, the DNA is TGTGCCAGCAGTTTGACAGGAAGGGAGGGCTACACCTTC. The V call is TRBV28, the J call TRBJ1-2; a weak D match, TRBD1 (6 bases). V gave up 3 bases and J gave up 8 bases, with 13 bases separating them. The CDR3 has 13 residues. CDR1 is MDHEN and CDR2 is SYDVKM in the germline V gene.

V is TRBV18 and J is TRBJ2-3; 10 positions agree with TRBD2. The germline CDR1 and CDR2 sequences are KGHSH and LQKENI. The trim removed 1 base at V and 4 bases at J, leaving 11 bases unmatched. This CDR3 region has 18 residues. CDR3 protein: CASSPLNSGGSGADTQYF. In nucleotides, the CDR3 is TGTGCCAGCTCACCACTCAATAGCGGGGGGTCGGGCGCAGATACGCAGTATTTT.

The chain links TRBV9 to TRBJ1-3; TRBD1 is a possible D gene (5 bases). From germline, CDR1 is SGDLS and CDR2 YYNGEE. CDR3 size: 16 residues. Trimming cost V 0 bases and J 0 bases, with 10 bases left between them. The CDR3 reads CASSVGGSLSGNTIYF. The CDR3 nucleotides are TGTGCCAGCAGCGTAGGGGGCAGTCTCTCTGGAAACACCATATATTTT. Drawing the rest from reference TRBV9 and TRBJ1-3, the complete variable domain is DSGVTQTPKHLITATGQRVTLRCSPRSGDLSVYWYQQSLDQGLQFLIQYYNGEERAKGNILERFSAQQFPDLHSELNLSSLELGDSALYFCASSVGGSLSGNTIYFGEGSWLTVV.

The chain couples TRBV15 to TRBJ2-1, with a weak D call TRBD1 (6 bases). CDR1 and CDR2 from the germline V gene are LNHNV and YYDKDF (reference sequence). V was cut by 3 bases and J by 1 base, with 16 bases left in between. The CDR3 contains 17 residues. The CDR3 DNA is TGTGCCACCAGCAGCAACACAGGGTGGGGTTCCTACAATGAGCAGTTCTTC. It encodes CATSSNTGWGSYNEQFF. Drawing the rest from reference TRBV15 and TRBJ2-1, the complete variable domain is DAMVIQNPRYQVTQFGKPVTLSCSQTLNHNVMYWYQQKSSQAPKLLFHYYDKDFNNEADTPDNFQSRRPNTSFCFLDIRSPGLGDTAMYLCATSSNTGWGSYNEQFFGPGTRLTVL.

The chain links TRBV27 to TRBJ2-7; 11 bases fit TRBD1. Per germline, CDR1 MNHEY and CDR2 SMNVEV (reference sequence). The CDR3 spans 16 residues. After removal of 5 bases from V and 2 bases from J, the junction contained 8 bases not matched to a gene. CDR3 in amino acids: CASSILPGQGAYEQYF. CDR3 DNA sequence: TGTGCCAGCAGTATACTTCCGGGACAGGGGGCCTACGAGCAGTACTTC.

V and J are TRBV10-3 and TRBJ2-1; 14 bases match TRBD2. CDR3 size: 16 residues. Germline V CDR1 and CDR2: ENHRY, SYGVKD. With V trimmed by 5 bases and J by 7 bases, 7 bases remained unmatched. The CDR3 reads CAISPGLAGGGNEQFF. In nucleotides, the CDR3 is TGTGCCATCAGTCCCGGACTAGCGGGGGGAGGGAATGAGCAGTTCTTC.